Listed here are 20 T cell receptor beta chains from one sample, sequenced in a study of control samples from healthy donors and cancer patients. Only in-frame clones appear in the TCRdb table, and some are missing; sequencing was by immunoSEQ multiplex PCR. The table records 250,000 to 300,000 clones, over 75% of them present only once. The sample was PBMCs. The receptors derive from a woman in her sixties with lung cancer.

In its sample, this clone was seen once. The rearrangement uses TRBV12-3 or TRBV12-4 and TRBJ1-1, with 9 positions matching TRBD1. The V and J ends lost 6 bases and 7 bases, in that order; junction bases with no gene match: 6. CDR3 length equals 13 residues. The CDR3 sequence: CASRGQGEIEAFF. The CDR3 DNA reads TGTGCCAGCAGGGGACAGGGAGAGATTGAAGCTTTCTTT.

The rearrangement links TRBV9 to TRBJ2-7; D is unresolved. Trimming removed 3 bases from V and 3 bases from J, with 13 bases in between. The CDR3 spans 14 residues. Germline loops: CDR1 SGDLS, CDR2 YYNGEE. The CDR3 DNA reads TGTGCCAGCAGCGGTGGCAGCGCGGACTACGAGCAGTACTTC. Residues: CASSGGSADYEQYF.

The chain recombines TRBV7-9 with TRBJ2-3; 13 bases agree with TRBD2. V dropped 11 bases and J dropped 5; count of bases not matched to a gene: 7. This CDR3 region has 14 residues. Per germline, CDR1 SEHNR and CDR2 FQNEAQ (reference sequence). CDR3 DNA: TGTGCCGGCCGACTAGCGGGGGGAGTAGATACGCAGTATTTT. This sequence encodes CAGRLAGGVDTQYF.

The chain joins TRBV2 to TRBJ2-2, with 9 nucleotides matching TRBD1. The CDR3 has 15 amino acids. V lost 5 bases, J lost 0 bases, and 1 base stayed unmatched. The V gene's germline CDR1 is SNHLY and CDR2 FYNNEI. In DNA form, the CDR3 reads TGTGCCAGCAGTAACAGGGGGCCGAACACCGGGGAGCTGTTTTTT. This encodes CASSNRGPNTGELFF.

V and J are TRBV28 and TRBJ2-7; 11 positions agree with TRBD2. CDR3 length equals 15 residues. In germline, CDR1 is MDHEN, CDR2 SYDVKM. The V gene end was trimmed by 6 bases and the J gene end by 4 bases; junction bases not matched to a gene: 8. The CDR3 nucleotides are TGTGCCAGCAGCGTACTAGCGGGAGCCAGATACGAGCAGTACTTC. Protein: CASSVLAGARYEQYF. Full variable domain (missing parts from reference TRBV28 and TRBJ2-7): DVKVTQSSRYLVKRTGEKVFLECVQDMDHENMFWYRQDPGLGLRLIYFSYDVKMKEKGDIPEGYSVSREKKERFSLILESASTNQTSMYLCASSVLAGARYEQYFGPGTRLTVT.

This clone was observed a few times. The chain uses TRBV19 and TRBJ2-1, with TRBD2 matching 7 bases. V lost 3 bases and J lost 0; bases outside the gene matches: 5. Looked up from germline, CDR1 is LNHDA and CDR2 is SQIVND (reference sequence). This CDR3 has 16 residues. The CDR3 nucleotides are TGTGCCAGTAGTATGGGGGGACTAAACTCCTACAATGAGCAGTTCTTC. Amino acids: CASSMGGLNSYNEQFF.

The chain recombines TRBV7-3 with TRBJ1-2, with D unresolved. Germline V gene sequence: CDR1 SGHTA, CDR2 FQGTGA. The CDR3 runs to 14 residues. Trimming left V 0 bases short and J 3 bases short, with 8 bases between. The CDR3 bases are TGTGCCAGCAGCTTAACTCCGATGGACTATGGCTACACCTTC. Translated, it gives CASSLTPMDYGYTF.

The rearrangement links TRBV9 to TRBJ1-4; unclear D gene. The CDR3 is 14 amino acids. V gave up 0 bases and J gave up 7 bases, with 10 bases separating them. Germline lookup yields CDR1 SGDLS and CDR2 YYNGEE. The chain's CDR3 is CASSVATSGEKLFF. CDR3 bases: TGTGCCAGCAGCGTAGCTACTAGTGGTGAAAAACTGTTTTTT.

The chain uses TRBV11-2 and TRBJ2-3; 8 bases map to TRBD2. J lost 7 bases, V lost 5 bases, and 5 bases had no gene match. CDR3 length: 13 residues. CDR1 and CDR2 (germline): SGHAT, FQNNGV. The DNA for the CDR3 is TGTGCCAGCAGCACCGGACTAGCCAATACGCAGTATTTT. Residues: CASSTGLANTQYF.

As for this clone: Its ends do not fully match the called genes, so a read error is possible. This chain connects TRBV7-8 to TRBJ2-3; no firm D call. This CDR3 region has 12 residues. Looked up from germline, CDR1 is SGHVS and CDR2 is FQNEAQ. CDR3 sequence reads: CASRLAQDTQYF. CDR3 bases: TGTGCCAGCCGCTTAGCTCAAGATACGCAGTATTTT.

The rearrangement uses TRBV3-1 (or the pseudogene TRBV3-2) and TRBJ2-3; no clear D gene. Between the trimmed V and J ends, which lost 0 bases and 7 bases, there was a span of 5 bases. The germline CDR1 and CDR2 sequences are LGHDT and YNNKEL (reference sequence). This CDR3 is built from 12 residues. The CDR3 DNA reads as TGTGCCAGCAGCCAAGAAAGGCATACGCAGTATTTT. As protein: CASSQERHTQYF.

The chain couples TRBV6-6 to TRBJ1-3; D unclear. Germline V lookup: CDR1 MNHNY, CDR2 SVGAGI (reference sequence). V was clipped by 7 bases and J by 4 bases, with 8 bases between them. This CDR3 has 12 amino acids. The CDR3 bases are TGTGCCAGCACGGGCTCCGGAAACACCATATATTTT. Its translation is CASTGSGNTIYF.

The rearrangement links TRBV28 to TRBJ2-6; D gene ambiguous. Trimming shortened V by 8 bases and J by 1 base, and 6 bases separated the two germline ends. Looked up from germline, CDR1 is MDHEN and CDR2 is SYDVKM. The CDR3 length is 13 residues. In DNA form, the CDR3 reads TGTGCCAGCGCAGGTTCTGGGGCCAACGTCCTGACTTTC. Amino acids: CASAGSGANVLTF.

The J gene is TRBJ1-5, the V gene TRBV18; D gene unclear. CDR3 length equals 15 residues. Deletions cut 1 base from V and 4 bases from J, with 11 bases between. Germline-derived CDR1 and CDR2 are KGHSH and LQKENI. CDR3 amino acids: CASSPRGEVNQPQHF. CDR3 bases: TGTGCCAGCTCACCACGGGGAGAAGTAAATCAGCCCCAGCATTTT. The entire variable domain, with the rest obtained from reference TRBV18 and TRBJ1-5, is as follows: NAGVMQNPRHLVRRRGQEARLRCSPMKGHSHVYWYRQLPEEGLKFMVYLQKENIIDESGMPKERFSAEFPKEGPSILRIQQVVRGDSAAYFCASSPRGEVNQPQHFGDGTRLSIL.

This clone was picked up many times. V gene TRBV30 combines with J gene TRBJ2-1; either TRBD1 or TRBD2 may fit D (5 bases each). The germline V and J ends were trimmed by 5 bases and 12 bases, with 26 bases remaining between them. This CDR3 comprises 15 residues. In germline, CDR1 is GTSNPN, CDR2 SVGIG (reference sequence). The CDR3 nucleotides are TGTGCCTGGCTCACGTCCCCGATCCGGGCTGGGGGGCAGTTCTTC. The encoded protein is CAWLTSPIRAGGQFF.

The CDR3 reads CASSPGEDRGRAQYF. Written as DNA, the CDR3 is TGCGCCAGCAGCCCCGGGGAGGATCGGGGGAGGGCCCAGTACTTC. The rearrangement joins TRBV5-1 to TRBJ2-5; 7 bases match TRBD2. The germline CDR1 and CDR2 sequences are SGHRS and YFSETQ. The CDR3 is 15 amino acids. V shed 4 bases, J shed 9 bases, and the junction held 15 bases outside the gene matches.

This clone was seen a single time. This chain links TRBV30 with TRBJ2-7, with 7 nucleotides matching TRBD1. Per the germline V gene, CDR1 is GTSNPN and CDR2 is SVGIG (reference sequence). Trimming took 2 bases from V and 2 from J; bases not matched to a gene: 9. The CDR3 length is 15 residues. The CDR3, as DNA: TGTGCCTGGAGTAGCATCGGGACAGTAGCCTACGAGCAGTACTTC. Translating it yields CAWSSIGTVAYEQYF.

CDR3 in amino acids: CASKERPNQETQYF. CDR3 nucleotide sequence: TGTGCCAGTAAGGAGCGACCCAACCAAGAGACCCAGTACTTC. The gene calls are TRBV19 and TRBJ2-5; D unresolved. The V and J ends lost 7 bases and 0 bases respectively, with 12 bases between them. This CDR3 is built from 14 residues. CDR1 is LNHDA, CDR2 SQIVND, per germline (reference sequence).

This rearrangement joins TRBV28 to TRBJ1-5; D gene uncertain. The CDR3 runs to 12 residues. V dropped 2 bases and J dropped 4 bases, with 3 bases sitting between them. From germline, CDR1 is MDHEN and CDR2 SYDVKM. The CDR3 DNA reads as TGTGCCAGCAGTTTAGCGAATCAGCCCCAGCATTTT. It encodes CASSLANQPQHF. The entire variable domain, with the rest obtained from reference TRBV28 and TRBJ1-5, is as follows: DVKVTQSSRYLVKRTGEKVFLECVQDMDHENMFWYRQDPGLGLRLIYFSYDVKMKEKGDIPEGYSVSREKKERFSLILESASTNQTSMYLCASSLANQPQHFGDGTRLSIL.

As DNA, the CDR3 is TGTGCCAGCAGCCGGGACGGAGCCTCCTACGAGCAGTACTTC. Translating gives CASSRDGASYEQYF. The V gene is TRBV7-9, the J gene TRBJ2-7; D is tentatively TRBD1 or TRBD2 (5 bases each). The V and J ends lost 5 bases and 0 bases respectively, with 11 bases between them. CDR3 size: 14 residues. CDR1 SEHNR and CDR2 FQNEAQ come from the germline V gene (reference sequence).